One sample yielded the 21 T cell receptor beta chains listed below, sequenced in a study of OX40 agonist ivuxolimab in advanced cancers. Repertoires were generated with immunoSEQ multiplex PCR, while TCRdb's copy carries only in-frame clones and drops some. The sample contains nearly 50,000 clones, about 87% of which appear only once. Sequencing was performed on CD4+ or CD8+ T cells sorted from blood, taken in a trial of the OX40 agonist ivuxolimab. The receptors were sampled from an adult with an advanced solid tumor such as melanoma, head and neck, liver or kidney cancer.

The chain links TRBV6-5 to TRBJ1-1; the D is unclear. This CDR3 comprises 13 residues. Trimming stripped 2 bases from V and 4 bases from J, with 8 bases between. CDR1 MNHEY and CDR2 SVGAGI come from the germline V gene. CDR3 DNA sequence: TGTGCCAGCAGTTACGTGTACACCACTGAAGCTTTCTTT. It codes for CASSYVYTTEAFF.

The rearrangement uses TRBV28 and TRBJ2-7, with 10 bases fitting TRBD1. J was trimmed by 6 bases and V by 2 bases; bases with no gene match: 7. Looked up from germline, CDR1 is MDHEN and CDR2 is SYDVKM. The CDR3 length is 15 residues. The CDR3 region has the DNA TGTGCCAGCAGTTTAACCGGGACAGGGGTGCGCGAGCAGTACTTC. This translates into CASSLTGTGVREQYF.

This clone was recorded only once. The chain links TRBV4-3 to TRBJ1-2; TRBD1 is a possible D gene (6 bases). Germline V gene data show CDR1 as LGHNA and CDR2 as YSLEER. CDR3 length: 14 amino acids. V was clipped by 5 bases and J by 8 bases, with 18 bases between them. For the CDR3, the DNA is TGCGCCAGCAGCTCACAGGGCGAGGGAAAAGGCTACACCTTC. Amino acid sequence: CASSSQGEGKGYTF.

The chain is built from TRBV14 and TRBJ2-1, with D possibly matching TRBD2 (6 bases). The CDR3 sequence is 15 residues long. Trimming removed 1 base at V and 3 bases at J, with 10 bases between. Germline CDR1 SGHDN, CDR2 FVKESK. CDR3 DNA: TGTGCCAGCAGCCAAGGGAGCGGGTACTACAATGAGCAGTTCTTC. Residues: CASSQGSGYYNEQFF.

The chain couples TRBV19 to TRBJ1-5; D unresolved. The CDR3 length is 14 residues. Trimming shortened V by 2 bases and J by 0 bases, and 5 bases separated the two germline ends. Germline V CDR1 and CDR2: LNHDA, SQIVND (reference sequence). The CDR3 DNA sequence: TGTGCCAGTAGTATATGGGATAGCAATCAGCCCCAGCATTTT. Residues: CASSIWDSNQPQHF.

This chain joins TRBV7-9 and TRBJ2-3; D remains unclear. The germline V gene encodes CDR1 SEHNR and CDR2 FQNEAQ (reference sequence). The CDR3 extends over 14 amino acids. Trimming removed 2 bases at V and 2 bases at J, with 8 bases between. CDR3 coding DNA: TGTGCCAGCAGCTTAAGCTCCGCCACAGATACGCAGTATTTT. Translation: CASSLSSATDTQYF.

The chain uses TRBV6-5 and TRBJ1-5; D is unresolved. The V gene's germline CDR1 is MNHEY and CDR2 SVGAGI. Deletions cut 5 bases from V and 4 bases from J, with 12 bases between. This CDR3 spans 14 amino acids. The chain's CDR3 is CASSPDGLNQPQHF. Here the CDR3 DNA reads TGTGCCAGCAGTCCTGACGGATTAAATCAGCCCCAGCATTTT.

The V and J genes are TRBV28 and TRBJ2-7; 9 bases match TRBD2. Germline CDR1 MDHEN, CDR2 SYDVKM. The CDR3 extends over 14 amino acids. The V and J ends lost 2 bases and 9 bases, in that order; junction bases with no gene match: 8. The CDR3 nucleotides are TGTGCCAGCAGTTTACGGCTAGCGGGGAAGGCGCAGTACTTC. This codes for CASSLRLAGKAQYF.

The chain links TRBV7-9 to TRBJ2-1, with 10 bases identical to TRBD2. The V segment lost 3 bases and the J segment 9 bases; nucleotides outside the gene matches: 8. The CDR3 runs to 15 residues. Germline CDR1 and CDR2: SEHNR and FQNEAQ (reference sequence). The CDR3 region has the DNA TGTGCCAGCAGCTTTAGCGGGGGGCCCCTTAGTGAGCAGTTCTTC. It yields the protein CASSFSGGPLSEQFF.

The CDR3 is CASNDQGVYEQYF. The CDR3 DNA is TGTGCCAGCAACGACCAGGGCGTCTACGAGCAGTACTTC. The chain carries TRBV2 and TRBJ2-7, with D maybe TRBD1 (5 bases). The length of the CDR3 is 13 residues. The V gene's germline CDR1 is SNHLY and CDR2 FYNNEI. Trimming pared 7 bases from V and 3 bases from J, leaving 13 bases between.

This clone turned up a few times. This chain uses TRBV6-5 with TRBJ1-2; D is unresolved. V gave up 6 bases and J gave up 2 bases, with 4 bases separating them. CDR1 is MNHEY and CDR2 is SVGAGI in the germline V gene. The CDR3 length is 11 residues. CDR3 sequence (DNA): TGTGCCAGCAGCCGCAACTATGGCTACACCTTC. Translating gives CASSRNYGYTF.

This chain links TRBV5-5 with TRBJ2-7, with TRBD1 matching over 11 bases. The CDR3 has 15 amino acids. Germline CDR1 reads SGHKS; CDR2 reads YYEKEE (reference sequence). With V trimmed by 2 bases and J by 6 bases, 7 bases remained unmatched. The CDR3 protein is CASSFPGQGVLEQYF. DNA of the CDR3: TGTGCCAGCAGCTTCCCGGGACAGGGGGTTCTCGAGCAGTACTTC.

V is TRBV5-1 and J is TRBJ2-6; 8 bases line up with TRBD1. Germline V gives CDR1 SGHRS, CDR2 YFSETQ. Unmatched junction bases numbered 14, after V lost 3 bases and J lost 0 bases. The CDR3 is 20 residues long. The DNA for the CDR3 is TGCGCCAGCAGCTGGACAGGGCGGTTCCCACAAAGCTCTGGGGCCAACGTCCTGACTTTC. Translation gives CASSWTGRFPQSSGANVLTF.

The V call is TRBV7-6, the J call TRBJ2-1; TRBD2 agrees at 10 bases. The germline CDR1 and CDR2 sequences are SGHVS and FNYEAQ. CDR3 length: 15 residues. With V trimmed by 4 bases and J by 5 bases, 5 bases remained unmatched. CDR3 protein: CASSSLAGVDNEQFF. The CDR3 nucleotides read TGTGCCAGCAGCTCGCTAGCGGGGGTGGACAATGAGCAGTTCTTC.

The chain links TRBV7-9 to TRBJ1-1; D is ambiguous. This CDR3 is 13 amino acids long. Germline V gives CDR1 SEHNR, CDR2 FQNEAQ (reference sequence). Trimming shortened V by 7 bases and J by 4 bases, and 13 bases separated the two germline ends. CDR3 nucleotides: TGTGCCAGCATCCCTAGCTCAGGCACTGAAGCTTTCTTT. It translates to CASIPSSGTEAFF.

This clone was recorded a few times. The rearrangement joins TRBV7-2 to TRBJ1-1, with 7 bases lining up with TRBD1. This CDR3 comprises 16 residues. J gave up 0 bases and V 8 bases, and 12 bases lay outside the gene matches. Per germline, CDR1 SGHTA and CDR2 FQGNSA. The CDR3, as DNA: TGTGCCAGCCGCGAACAGGGGACTTACATGAACACTGAAGCTTTCTTT. It encodes CASREQGTYMNTEAFF.

The chain is built from TRBV14 and TRBJ2-4, with 8 nucleotides matching TRBD2. CDR3 length: 16 amino acids. Germline V gene sequence: CDR1 SGHDN, CDR2 FVKESK. Trimming cost V 1 base and J 0 bases; bases outside gene matches: 2. CDR3 nucleotide sequence: TGTGCCAGCAGCCAAGCAGCGGGAGTAGCCAAAAACATTCAGTACTTC. Translation: CASSQAAGVAKNIQYF.

This clone was seen a handful of times. The chain couples TRBV29-1 to TRBJ2-7, with TRBD1 as a possible D gene (5 bases). The CDR3 is 14 amino acids. Trimming took off 1 base at V and 3 bases at J, with 13 bases between the two ends. Per germline, CDR1 SQVTM and CDR2 ANQGSEA. CDR3 loop: CSVEVKQVNYEQYF. The CDR3 DNA follows: TGCAGCGTTGAAGTGAAACAGGTAAACTACGAGCAGTACTTC.

This chain uses TRBV15 with TRBJ2-3; the D call may be TRBD1 or TRBD2 (6 bases each). Germline V gives CDR1 LNHNV, CDR2 YYDKDF (reference sequence). The CDR3 runs 16 residues. V lost 1 base and J 3 bases, leaving 14 bases between the germline ends. DNA for the CDR3: TGTGCCACCAGCAGAGGAATAATAGGGGGGACAGATACGCAGTATTTT. Amino acid sequence: CATSRGIIGGTDTQYF.

The chain couples TRBV29-1 to TRBJ1-2; 10 bases agree with TRBD1. The V and J ends lost 6 bases and 6 bases, in that order; junction bases with no gene match: 10. This CDR3 has 14 residues. Germline lookup yields CDR1 SQVTM and CDR2 ANQGSEA. CDR3 in amino acids: CSVRQGAPGHGYTF. The CDR3 DNA reads as TGCAGCGTCCGACAGGGGGCGCCGGGTCATGGCTACACCTTC.

J is TRBJ2-1 and V is TRBV27; D may be TRBD1 (6 bases). V lost 1 base and J lost 3, with 10 bases in between. Germline lookup yields CDR1 MNHEY and CDR2 SMNVEV (reference sequence). There are 15 residues in the CDR3. CDR3 loop: CASSLWTAHYNEQFF. In DNA form, the CDR3 reads TGTGCCAGCAGTTTATGGACAGCGCACTACAATGAGCAGTTCTTC.